This TCR beta chain was identified during a study of identical twins. Study-level points and caveats: Alpha sequences out of frame and shared by twins had excess low generation probability. For out-of-frame beta sequences, excess twin sharing was weaker.

Trimming shortened V by 0 bases and J by 5 bases, and 13 bases separated the two germline ends. There are 15 residues in the CDR3. Germline V gene sequence: CDR1 MDHEN, CDR2 SYDVKM. TCRdb analysed the 5' RACE reads with MiXCR anew, one entry per CDR3 protein. The table has 690,000 or so distinct CDR3 sequences, roughly 8% seen once; the top ten hold roughly 0.97%. Worth noting for this clonotype: As yet, its antigen is unknown.

These data were also reused for a study on yellow fever vaccine responses in identical twins.

Sequenced: PBMCs. The chain is built from TRBV28 and TRBJ2-5, with D perhaps TRBD1 (6 bases). The TCR was taken from a woman between 18 and 29 years old in good health. CDR3 nucleotide sequence: TGTGCCAGCAGTTTATGGCAGCAGGGGCAGGAGACCCAGTACTTC. Amino acid sequence: CASSLWQQGQETQYF.